Presented here are 10 T cell receptor beta chains from one specimen sequenced in a study of monozygotic twins with inflammatory bowel disease. One entry per CDR3 protein, without DNA, is what TCRdb gives after re-calling the 5' RACE reads. Its table records about 160,000 distinct CDR3 sequences. Sequencing was carried out using blood. The receptors here all came from a human donor with ulcerative colitis or Crohn's disease, or a healthy co-twin of an affected twin (not recorded which).

The chain combines TRBV12-3 or TRBV12-4 with TRBJ2-4. The CDR3 has 11 residues. The CDR3 sequence: CASSFGDIQYF.

The chain combines TRBV3-1 with TRBJ2-5. Germline CDR1 and CDR2: LGHDT and YNNKEL (reference sequence). The CDR3 is 14 residues long. The CDR3 reads CASSPPQYQETQYF.

The CDR3 spells CATSDPTGTSGTNNEQFF. The rearrangement links TRBV24-1 to TRBJ2-1; TCRdb gives TRBD2 as the D gene, but with no DNA this cannot be confirmed. Germline-derived CDR1 and CDR2 are KGHDR and SFDVKD. This CDR3 has 18 residues.

The chain carries TRBV10-1 and TRBJ2-7; TCRdb's D gene call, TRBD1, goes unchecked for lack of DNA. The CDR3 extends over 14 amino acids. The V gene's germline CDR1 is WNHNN and CDR2 SYGVQD (reference sequence). The CDR3 sequence: CASRAGTGAVEQYF.

The CDR3 protein is CASSLSAGVGNEQFF. The chain combines TRBV12-3 or TRBV12-4 with TRBJ2-1; TCRdb's assignment of TRBD2 cannot be checked, as there is no DNA. This CDR3 is 15 amino acids long.

The chain links TRBV19 to TRBJ1-1; TCRdb's assignment of TRBD1 cannot be checked, as there is no DNA. This CDR3 comprises 15 residues. Germline loops: CDR1 LNHDA, CDR2 SQIVND (reference sequence). CDR3 sequence: CASSMGGQGAAEAFF.

This CDR3 reads CSAREASGRVGDTQYF. The chain carries TRBV20-1 and TRBJ2-3; no DNA is available, so the TRBD2 call from TCRdb remains unchecked. From germline, CDR1 is DFQATT and CDR2 SNEGSKA (reference sequence). CDR3 size: 16 residues.

The chain joins TRBV4-1 to TRBJ2-3; lacking DNA, the TRBD1 call made by TCRdb goes unchecked. Germline CDR1 is MGHRA and CDR2 is YSYEKL. The CDR3 runs to 14 residues. The CDR3 here is CASSIQGSADTQYF.

This rearrangement joins TRBV24-1 to TRBJ1-2; TCRdb reports TRBD1, a call that lacks DNA to check it against. The CDR3 has 13 amino acids. Germline CDR1 is KGHDR and CDR2 is SFDVKD. The CDR3 protein is CATSATGTGGYTF.

The genes are TRBV20-1 and TRBJ1-2; with no DNA, the TCRdb D assignment of TRBD1 cannot be verified. There are 14 residues in the CDR3. Germline assignment: CDR1 DFQATT and CDR2 SNEGSKA (reference sequence). CDR3 protein: CSVARQPTNYGYTF.